The source of this T cell receptor beta chain is a study of blood T cells in healthy people across ages. The ends were cut back, 3 bases at V and 6 bases at J, with 14 bases in the middle. Germline-derived CDR1 and CDR2 are SEHNR and FQNEAQ (reference sequence). This CDR3 comprises 14 residues. Combining a sample-barcoded 5' primer with a J-beta primer mix, a second PCR ran for about 7 to 11 cycles. TCRdb passed the 5' RACE reads through MiXCR, listing each CDR3 protein once. The sample holds some 1.4 million distinct CDR3 sequences, around two fifths seen once. Sample: blood. The chain links TRBV7-9 to TRBJ1-1, with D possibly being TRBD1 (5 bases). The sequence was collected from a woman in her late teens or twenties in good health. In DNA, the CDR3 is TGTGCCAGCAGCTTGGGGCCCCCCGACTCTGAAGCTTTCTTT. Its protein is CASSLGPPDSEAFF.